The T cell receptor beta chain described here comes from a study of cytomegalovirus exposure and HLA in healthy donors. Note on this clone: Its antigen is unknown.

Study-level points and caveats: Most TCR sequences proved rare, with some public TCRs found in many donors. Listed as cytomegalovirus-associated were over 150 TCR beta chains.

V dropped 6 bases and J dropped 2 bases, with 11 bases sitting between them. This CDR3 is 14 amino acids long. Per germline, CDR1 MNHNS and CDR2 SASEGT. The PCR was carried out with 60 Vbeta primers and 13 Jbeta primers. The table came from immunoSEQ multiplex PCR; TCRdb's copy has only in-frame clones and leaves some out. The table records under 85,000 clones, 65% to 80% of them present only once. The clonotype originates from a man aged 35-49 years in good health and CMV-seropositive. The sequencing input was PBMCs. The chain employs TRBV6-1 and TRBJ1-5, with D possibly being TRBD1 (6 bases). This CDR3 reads CASRGAGGNQPQHF. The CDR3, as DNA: TGTGCCAGCAGGGGGGCAGGAGGCAATCAGCCCCAGCATTTT.